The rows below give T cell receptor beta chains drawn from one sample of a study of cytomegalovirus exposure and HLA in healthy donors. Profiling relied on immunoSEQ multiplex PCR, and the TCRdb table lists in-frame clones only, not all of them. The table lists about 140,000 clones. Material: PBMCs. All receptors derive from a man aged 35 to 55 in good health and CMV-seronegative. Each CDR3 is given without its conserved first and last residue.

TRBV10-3	AIRGEGTDTQY
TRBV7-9	ASSLARTGPEAF
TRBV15	ATSRGGRGQRDNEQF
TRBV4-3	ASSQDLETTGGYT
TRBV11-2	ASSLTGTGEHEQF
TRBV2	ASIGLAGVYSTDTQY
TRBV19	ASSPTGGNTEAF
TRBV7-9	ASRDRDQPQH
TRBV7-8	ASSAQGQTRQETQY
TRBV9	ASSLDRGQDTEAF
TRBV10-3	AISDPDRVNIQY
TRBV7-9	ASSLGSGGGVNQPQH
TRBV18	ASSRVRVLIYEQY
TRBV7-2	ASSGMNYGYT
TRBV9	ASSDRDSRGNEQF
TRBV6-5	ASSWEGLYGYT
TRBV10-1	ASRLRRGREDTQY
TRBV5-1	ASSLDDRRANSPLH
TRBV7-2	ASSWAGEKLF
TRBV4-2	ASSQETGEAF
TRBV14	ASSYFDRLSGNTIY
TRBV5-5	ASSSPHRGNTEAF
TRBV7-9	ASSLGSGGSNQPQH
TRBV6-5	ASSPRTGTYEQY
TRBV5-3	ARSLSLDRGRPGTSYEQY
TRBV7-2	ASRSGGGVETQY
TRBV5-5	ASSLTHQATGELF
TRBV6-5	ASSYGTSNTKQY
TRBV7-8	ASSLPGWREGSSNQPQH
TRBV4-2	ASSPLQGSEETQY
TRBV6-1	ASSDLATGAFLYEQY
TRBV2	ASSVQGQGIERSSYEQY
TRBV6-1	ASSELAGGRRYNEQF
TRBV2	ASRQEQGSYEQY
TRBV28	ASSLGGAYNSPLH
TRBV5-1	ASSLAGTGVRNTEAF
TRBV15	ATSRIGGYSYEQY
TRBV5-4	ATQPDTSYEQY
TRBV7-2	ASRSGVYNEQF
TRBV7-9	ASSSRGFASTDTQY
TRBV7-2	ASSLGGQGEAF
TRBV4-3	ASSQGHSLQETQY
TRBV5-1	ASSLSDRGTGANVLT
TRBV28	ASSLYDRNHGYT
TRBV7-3	ASSPTNPGLAGVSDTQY
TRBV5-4	ASSLAGLTGRYAYEQY
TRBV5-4	ASSPLGGNYGYT